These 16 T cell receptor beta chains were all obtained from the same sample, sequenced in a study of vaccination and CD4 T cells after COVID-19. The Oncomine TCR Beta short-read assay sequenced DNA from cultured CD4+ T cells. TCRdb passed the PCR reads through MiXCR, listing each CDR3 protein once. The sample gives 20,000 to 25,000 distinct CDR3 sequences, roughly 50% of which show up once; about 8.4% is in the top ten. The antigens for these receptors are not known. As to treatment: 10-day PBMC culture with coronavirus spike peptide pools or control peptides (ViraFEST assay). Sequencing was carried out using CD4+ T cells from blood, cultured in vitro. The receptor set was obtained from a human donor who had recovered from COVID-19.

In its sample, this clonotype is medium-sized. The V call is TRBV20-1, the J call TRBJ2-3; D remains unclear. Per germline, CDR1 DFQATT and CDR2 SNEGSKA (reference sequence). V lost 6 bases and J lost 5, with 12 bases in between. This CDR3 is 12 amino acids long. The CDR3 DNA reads TGCAGTGCACAAAGGGAAAGAGATACGCAGTATTTT. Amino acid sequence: CSAQRERDTQYF.

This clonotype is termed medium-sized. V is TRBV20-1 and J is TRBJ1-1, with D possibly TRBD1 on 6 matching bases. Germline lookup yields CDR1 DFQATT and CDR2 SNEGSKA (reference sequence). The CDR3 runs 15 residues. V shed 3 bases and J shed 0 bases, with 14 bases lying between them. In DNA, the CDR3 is TGCAGTGCTAGGCCGGGACACAGAATGAACACTGAAGCTTTCTTT. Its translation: CSARPGHRMNTEAFF.

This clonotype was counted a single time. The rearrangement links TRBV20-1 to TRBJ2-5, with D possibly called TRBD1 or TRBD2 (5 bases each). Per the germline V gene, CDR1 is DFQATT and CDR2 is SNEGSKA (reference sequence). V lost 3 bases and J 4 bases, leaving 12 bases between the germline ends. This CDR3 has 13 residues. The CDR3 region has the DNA TGCAGTGCTAGGGGTTCCGGGGCAGAGACCCAGTACTTC. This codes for CSARGSGAETQYF.

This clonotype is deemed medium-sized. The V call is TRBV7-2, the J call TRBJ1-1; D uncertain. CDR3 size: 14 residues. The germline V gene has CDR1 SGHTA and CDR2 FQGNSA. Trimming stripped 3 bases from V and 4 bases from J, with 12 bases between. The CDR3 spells CASSLVGRSTEAFF. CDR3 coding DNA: TGTGCCAGCAGCTTGGTTGGAAGGAGCACTGAAGCTTTCTTT.

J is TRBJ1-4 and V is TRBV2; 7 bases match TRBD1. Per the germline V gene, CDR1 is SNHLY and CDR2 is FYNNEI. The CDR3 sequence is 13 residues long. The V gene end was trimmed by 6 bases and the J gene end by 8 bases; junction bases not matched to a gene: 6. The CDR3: CASRPPGQEKLFF. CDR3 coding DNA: TGTGCCAGCAGGCCTCCGGGACAGGAAAAACTGTTTTTT.

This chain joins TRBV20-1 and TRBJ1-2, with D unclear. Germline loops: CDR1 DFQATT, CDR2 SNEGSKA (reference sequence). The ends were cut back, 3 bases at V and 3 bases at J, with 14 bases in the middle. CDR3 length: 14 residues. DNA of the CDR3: TGCAGTGCTAGGAACGCAGAGGCGTACTATGGCTACACCTTC. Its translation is CSARNAEAYYGYTF.

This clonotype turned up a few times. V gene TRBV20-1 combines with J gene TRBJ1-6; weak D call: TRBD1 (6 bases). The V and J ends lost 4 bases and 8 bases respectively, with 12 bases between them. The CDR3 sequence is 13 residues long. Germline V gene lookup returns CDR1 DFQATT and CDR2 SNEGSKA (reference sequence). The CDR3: CSAKQGLDSPLHF. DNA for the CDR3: TGCAGTGCTAAGCAGGGGCTGGATTCACCCCTCCACTTT.

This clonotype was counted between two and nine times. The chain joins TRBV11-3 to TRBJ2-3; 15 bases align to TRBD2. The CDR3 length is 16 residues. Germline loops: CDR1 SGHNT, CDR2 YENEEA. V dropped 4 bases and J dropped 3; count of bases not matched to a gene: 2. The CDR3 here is CASSWGTSGRTDTQYF. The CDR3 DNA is TGTGCCAGCAGCTGGGGGACTAGCGGGAGGACAGATACGCAGTATTTT.

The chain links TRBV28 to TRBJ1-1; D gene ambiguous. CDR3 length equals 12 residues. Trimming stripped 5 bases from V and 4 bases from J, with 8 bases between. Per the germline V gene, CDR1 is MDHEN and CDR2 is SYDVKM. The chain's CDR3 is CASSQRITEAFF. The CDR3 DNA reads TGTGCCAGCAGTCAACGGATCACTGAAGCTTTCTTT.

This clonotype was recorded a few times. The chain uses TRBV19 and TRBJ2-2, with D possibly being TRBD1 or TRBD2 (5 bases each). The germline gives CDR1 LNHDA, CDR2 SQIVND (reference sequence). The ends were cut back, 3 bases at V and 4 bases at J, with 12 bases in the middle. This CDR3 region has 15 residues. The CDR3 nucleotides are TGTGCCAGTAGTATTCAGGGCGCGGGCACCGGGGAGCTGTTTTTT. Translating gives CASSIQGAGTGELFF.

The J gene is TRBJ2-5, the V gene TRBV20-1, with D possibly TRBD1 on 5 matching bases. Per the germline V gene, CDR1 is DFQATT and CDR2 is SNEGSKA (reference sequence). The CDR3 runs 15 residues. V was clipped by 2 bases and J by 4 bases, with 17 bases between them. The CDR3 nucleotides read TGCAGTGCTAGAACAGGATTTGAGGAGAGAGAGACCCAGTACTTC. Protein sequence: CSARTGFEERETQYF.

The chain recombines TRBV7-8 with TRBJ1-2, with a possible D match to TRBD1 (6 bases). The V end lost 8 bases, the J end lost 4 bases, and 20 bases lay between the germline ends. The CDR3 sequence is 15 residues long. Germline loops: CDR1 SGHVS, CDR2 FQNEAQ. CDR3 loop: CASLNGPRGVYGYTF. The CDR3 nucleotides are TGTGCCAGCCTCAATGGGCCCAGGGGCGTCTATGGCTACACCTTC.

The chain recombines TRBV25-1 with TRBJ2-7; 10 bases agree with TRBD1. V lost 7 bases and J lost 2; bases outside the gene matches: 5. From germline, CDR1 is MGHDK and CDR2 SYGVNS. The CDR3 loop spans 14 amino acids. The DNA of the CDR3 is TGTGCCAGCACTAGACAGGGGGCCACCTACGAGCAGTACTTC. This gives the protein CASTRQGATYEQYF.

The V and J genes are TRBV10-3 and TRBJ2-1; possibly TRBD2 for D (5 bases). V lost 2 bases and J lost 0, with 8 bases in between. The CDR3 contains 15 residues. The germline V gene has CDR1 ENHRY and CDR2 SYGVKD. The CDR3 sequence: CAISETGSSYNEQFF. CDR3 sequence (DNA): TGTGCCATCAGTGAGACGGGGAGCTCCTACAATGAGCAGTTCTTC.

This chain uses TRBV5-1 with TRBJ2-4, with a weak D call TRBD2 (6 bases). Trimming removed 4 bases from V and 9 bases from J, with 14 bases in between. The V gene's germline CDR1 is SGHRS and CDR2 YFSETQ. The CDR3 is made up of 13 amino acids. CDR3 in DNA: TGCGCCAGCAGCCCCGGCGGAGGGACCATTCAGTACTTC. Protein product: CASSPGGGTIQYF.

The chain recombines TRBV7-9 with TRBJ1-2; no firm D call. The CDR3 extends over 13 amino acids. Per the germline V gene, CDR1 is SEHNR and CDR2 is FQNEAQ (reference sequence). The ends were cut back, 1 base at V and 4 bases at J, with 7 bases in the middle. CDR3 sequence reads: CASSLGASYGYTF. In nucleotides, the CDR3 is TGTGCCAGCAGCTTAGGGGCCTCCTATGGCTACACCTTC.